This paragraph reports one T cell receptor beta chain. What it binds is unknown. The data derive from a study of blood T cells in healthy people across ages. The study, taken as a whole, reports: Observed TCR beta diversity per million T cells went down as age went up. This fall followed a roughly linear course with age.

Deletions cut 11 bases from V and 0 bases from J, with 14 bases between. The CDR3 extends over 14 amino acids. The germline V gene has CDR1 SGHVS and CDR2 FQNEAQ. Alongside a J-beta primer mix, a sample-barcoded 5' primer served in a second PCR lasting about 6 to 12 cycles. TCRdb passed the 5' RACE reads through MiXCR, listing each CDR3 protein once. The sample yields just over 800,000 distinct CDR3 sequences, 55% to 65% seen once. Researchers isolated at least 6.5 million PBMCs per sample. Material for sequencing was blood. The chain carries TRBV7-8 and TRBJ2-1; perhaps D is TRBD1 or TRBD2 (5 bases each). The TCR was taken from a young man in good health. CDR3 residues: CAGGGDSSYNEQFF. CDR3 bases: TGTGCCGGAGGAGGTGACAGCTCCTACAATGAGCAGTTCTTC.